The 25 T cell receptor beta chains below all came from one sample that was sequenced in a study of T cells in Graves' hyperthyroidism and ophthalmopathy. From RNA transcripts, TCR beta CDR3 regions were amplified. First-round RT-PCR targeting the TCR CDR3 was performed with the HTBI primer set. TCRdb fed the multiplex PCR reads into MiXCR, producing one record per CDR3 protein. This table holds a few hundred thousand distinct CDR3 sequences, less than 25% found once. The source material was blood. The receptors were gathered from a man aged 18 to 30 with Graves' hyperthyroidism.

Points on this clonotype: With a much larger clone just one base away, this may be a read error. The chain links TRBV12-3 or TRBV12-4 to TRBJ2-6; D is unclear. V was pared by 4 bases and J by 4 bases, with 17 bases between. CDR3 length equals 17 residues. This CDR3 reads CASSSLDRALGANVLTF. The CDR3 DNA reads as TGTGCCAGCAGTTCATTAGATCGGGCGCTGGGGGCCAACGTCCTGACTTTC.

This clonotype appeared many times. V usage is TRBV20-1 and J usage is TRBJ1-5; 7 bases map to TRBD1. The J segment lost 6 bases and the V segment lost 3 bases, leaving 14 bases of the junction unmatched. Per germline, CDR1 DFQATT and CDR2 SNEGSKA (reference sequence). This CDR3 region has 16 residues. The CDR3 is CSARAEGDRVGQPQHF. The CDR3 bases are TGCAGTGCTAGGGCCGAAGGAGACAGGGTGGGTCAGCCCCAGCATTTT.

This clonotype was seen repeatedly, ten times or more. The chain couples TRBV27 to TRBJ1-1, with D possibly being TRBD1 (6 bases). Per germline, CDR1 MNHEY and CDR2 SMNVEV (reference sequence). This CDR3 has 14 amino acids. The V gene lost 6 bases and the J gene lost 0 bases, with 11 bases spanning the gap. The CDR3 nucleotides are TGTGCCAGCAGGACCGGGACAATGAACACTGAAGCTTTCTTT. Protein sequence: CASRTGTMNTEAFF.

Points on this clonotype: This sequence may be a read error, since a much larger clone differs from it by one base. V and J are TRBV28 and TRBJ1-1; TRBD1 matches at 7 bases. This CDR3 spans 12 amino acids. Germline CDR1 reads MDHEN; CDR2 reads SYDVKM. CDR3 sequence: CASSLLGQEAVF. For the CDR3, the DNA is TGTGCCAGCAGTTTATTAGGACAGGAAGCTGTCTTT.

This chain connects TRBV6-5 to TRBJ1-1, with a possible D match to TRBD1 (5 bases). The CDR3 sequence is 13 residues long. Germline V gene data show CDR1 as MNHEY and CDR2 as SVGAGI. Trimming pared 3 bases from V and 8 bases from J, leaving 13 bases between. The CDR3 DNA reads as TGTGCCAGCAGTTATTCCTCAGGGAAAGAAGCTTTCTTT. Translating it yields CASSYSSGKEAFF.

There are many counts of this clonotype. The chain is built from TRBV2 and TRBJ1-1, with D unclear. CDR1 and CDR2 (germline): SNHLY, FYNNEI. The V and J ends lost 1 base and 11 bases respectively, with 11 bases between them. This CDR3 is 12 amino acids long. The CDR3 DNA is TGTGCCAGCAGTGAAGGCTGGGTTGGGGCTTTCTTT. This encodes CASSEGWVGAFF.

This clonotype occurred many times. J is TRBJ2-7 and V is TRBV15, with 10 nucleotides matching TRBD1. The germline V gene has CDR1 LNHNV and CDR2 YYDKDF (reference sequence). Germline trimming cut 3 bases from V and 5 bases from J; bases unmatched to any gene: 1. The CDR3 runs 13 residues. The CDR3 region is CATSSGQGDEQYF. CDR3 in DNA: TGTGCCACCAGCAGTGGACAGGGGGACGAGCAGTACTTC.

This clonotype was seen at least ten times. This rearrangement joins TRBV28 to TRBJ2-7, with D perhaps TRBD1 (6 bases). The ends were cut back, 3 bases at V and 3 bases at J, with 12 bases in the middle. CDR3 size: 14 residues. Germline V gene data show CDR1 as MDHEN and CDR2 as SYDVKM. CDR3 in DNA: TGTGCCAGCAGTTTGCGAGGGGGAATCTACGAGCAGTACTTC. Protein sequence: CASSLRGGIYEQYF.

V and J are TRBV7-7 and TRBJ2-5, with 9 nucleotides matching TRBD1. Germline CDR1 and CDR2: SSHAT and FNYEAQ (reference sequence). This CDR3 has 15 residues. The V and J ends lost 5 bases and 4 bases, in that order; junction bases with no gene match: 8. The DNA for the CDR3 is TGTGCCAGCAGCCGGACAGGGGAGGTTTCAGAGACCCAGTACTTC. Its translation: CASSRTGEVSETQYF.

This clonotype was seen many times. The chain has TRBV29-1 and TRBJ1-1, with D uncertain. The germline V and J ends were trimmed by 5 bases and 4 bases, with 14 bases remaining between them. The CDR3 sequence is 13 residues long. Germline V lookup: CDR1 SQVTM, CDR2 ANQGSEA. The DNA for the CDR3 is TGCAGCGTTAATTCCGGGTTGGGCACTGAAGCTTTCTTT. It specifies CSVNSGLGTEAFF.

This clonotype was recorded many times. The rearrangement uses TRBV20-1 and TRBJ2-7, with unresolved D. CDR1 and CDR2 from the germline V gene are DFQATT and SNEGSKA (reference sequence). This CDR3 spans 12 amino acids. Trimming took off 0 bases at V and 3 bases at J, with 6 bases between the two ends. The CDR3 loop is CSARDMNYEQYF. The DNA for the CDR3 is TGCAGTGCTAGAGATATGAACTACGAGCAGTACTTC.

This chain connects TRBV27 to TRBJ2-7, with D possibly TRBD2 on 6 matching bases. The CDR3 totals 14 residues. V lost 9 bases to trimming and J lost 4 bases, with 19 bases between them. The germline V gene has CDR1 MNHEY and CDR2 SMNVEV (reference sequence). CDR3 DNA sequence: TGTGCCAGTCAGTCCTTTGGCGGAGGGTACGAGCAGTACTTC. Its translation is CASQSFGGGYEQYF.

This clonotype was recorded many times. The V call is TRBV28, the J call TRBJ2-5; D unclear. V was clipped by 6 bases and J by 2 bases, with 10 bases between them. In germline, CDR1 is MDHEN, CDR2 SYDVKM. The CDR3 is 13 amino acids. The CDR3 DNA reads TGTGCCAGCAGGGAAGGCTTACAAGAGACCCAGTACTTC. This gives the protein CASREGLQETQYF. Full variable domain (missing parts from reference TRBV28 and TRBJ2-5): DVKVTQSSRYLVKRTGEKVFLECVQDMDHENMFWYRQDPGLGLRLIYFSYDVKMKEKGDIPEGYSVSREKKERFSLILESASTNQTSMYLCASREGLQETQYFGPGTRLLVL.

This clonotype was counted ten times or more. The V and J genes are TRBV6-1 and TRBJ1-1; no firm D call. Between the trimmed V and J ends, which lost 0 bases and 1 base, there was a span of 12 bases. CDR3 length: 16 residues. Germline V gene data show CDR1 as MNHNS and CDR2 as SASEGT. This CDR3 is CASSEARGLGNTEAFF. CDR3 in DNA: TGTGCCAGCAGTGAAGCGCGGGGATTGGGGAACACTGAAGCTTTCTTT.

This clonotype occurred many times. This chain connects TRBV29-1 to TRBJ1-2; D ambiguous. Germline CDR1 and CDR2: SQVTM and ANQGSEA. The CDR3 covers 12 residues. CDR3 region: CSVASGPYGYTF. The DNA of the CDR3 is TGCAGTGTGGCTAGTGGGCCCTATGGCTACACCTTC.

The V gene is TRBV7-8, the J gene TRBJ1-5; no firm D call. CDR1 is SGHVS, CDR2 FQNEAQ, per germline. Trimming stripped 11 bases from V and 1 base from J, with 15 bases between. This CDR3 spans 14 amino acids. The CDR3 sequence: CAGSPGRSNQPQHF. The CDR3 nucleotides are TGTGCCGGGAGCCCCGGGCGGAGCAATCAGCCCCAGCATTTT. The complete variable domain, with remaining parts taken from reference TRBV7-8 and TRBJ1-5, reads GAGVSQSPRYKVAKRGQDVALRCDPISGHVSLFWYQQALGQGPEFLTYFQNEAQLDKSGLPSDRFFAERPEGSVSTLKIQRTQQEDSAVYLCAGSPGRSNQPQHFGDGTRLSIL.

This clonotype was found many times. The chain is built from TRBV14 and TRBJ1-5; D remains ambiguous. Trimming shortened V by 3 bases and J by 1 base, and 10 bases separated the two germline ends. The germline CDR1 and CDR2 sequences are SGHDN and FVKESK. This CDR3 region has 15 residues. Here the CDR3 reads CASSQSLWSNQPQHF. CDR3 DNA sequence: TGTGCCAGCAGCCAGTCCCTTTGGAGCAATCAGCCCCAGCATTTT.

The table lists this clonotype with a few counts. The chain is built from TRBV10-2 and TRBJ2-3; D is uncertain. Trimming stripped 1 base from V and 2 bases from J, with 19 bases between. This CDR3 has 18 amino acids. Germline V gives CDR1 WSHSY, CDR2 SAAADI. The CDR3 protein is CASSEFGPLELVTDTQYF. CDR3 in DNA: TGCGCCAGCAGTGAGTTTGGACCGCTCGAATTGGTCACAGATACGCAGTATTTT.

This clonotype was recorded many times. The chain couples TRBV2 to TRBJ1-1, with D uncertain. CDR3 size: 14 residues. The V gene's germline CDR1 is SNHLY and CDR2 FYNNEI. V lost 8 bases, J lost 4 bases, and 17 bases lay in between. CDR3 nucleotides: TGTGCCAGCGGTTTGGGAGAGCTAAGCACTGAAGCTTTCTTT. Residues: CASGLGELSTEAFF. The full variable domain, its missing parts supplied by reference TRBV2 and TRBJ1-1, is EPEVTQTPSHQVTQMGQEVILRCVPISNHLYFYWYRQILGQKVEFLVSFYNNEISEKSEIFDDQFSVERPDGSNFTLKIRSTKLEDSAMYFCASGLGELSTEAFFGQGTRLTVV.

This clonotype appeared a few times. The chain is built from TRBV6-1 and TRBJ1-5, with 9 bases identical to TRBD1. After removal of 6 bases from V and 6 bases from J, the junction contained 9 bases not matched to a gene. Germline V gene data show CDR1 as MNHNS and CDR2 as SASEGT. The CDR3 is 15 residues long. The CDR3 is CASSPTGGISQPQHF. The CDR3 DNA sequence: TGTGCCAGCAGCCCGACAGGGGGTATAAGTCAGCCCCAGCATTTT.

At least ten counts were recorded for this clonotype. The CDR3 is CASSVGREYEQYF. The CDR3 nucleotides read TGTGCCAGCAGTGTCGGCAGGGAATACGAGCAGTACTTC. This chain joins TRBV2 and TRBJ2-7; possibly TRBD1 for D (5 bases). This CDR3 comprises 13 residues. V lost 4 bases, J lost 4 bases, and 11 bases lay in between. CDR1 and CDR2 (germline): SNHLY, FYNNEI.

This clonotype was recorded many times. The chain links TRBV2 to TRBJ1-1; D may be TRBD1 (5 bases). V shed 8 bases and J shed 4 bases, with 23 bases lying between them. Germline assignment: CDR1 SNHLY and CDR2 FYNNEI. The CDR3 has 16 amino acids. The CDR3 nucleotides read TGTGCCAGCGAAAGACGGGCGGGGGTATTGGTCACTGAAGCTTTCTTT. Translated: CASERRAGVLVTEAFF.

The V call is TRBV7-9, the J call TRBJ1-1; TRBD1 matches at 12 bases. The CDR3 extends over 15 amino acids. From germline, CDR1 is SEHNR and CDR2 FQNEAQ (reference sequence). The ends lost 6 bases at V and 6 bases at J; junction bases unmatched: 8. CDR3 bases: TGTGCCAGCAGGCCCGGGACAGGGGGCGGCGCTGAAGCTTTCTTT. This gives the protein CASRPGTGGGAEAFF.

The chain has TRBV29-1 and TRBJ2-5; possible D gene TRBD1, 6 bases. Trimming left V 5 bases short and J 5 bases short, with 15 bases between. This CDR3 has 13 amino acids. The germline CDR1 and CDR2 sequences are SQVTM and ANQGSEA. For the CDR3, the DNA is TGCAGCGTTCCCCTCACAGGGAGCGAGACCCAGTACTTC. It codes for CSVPLTGSETQYF.

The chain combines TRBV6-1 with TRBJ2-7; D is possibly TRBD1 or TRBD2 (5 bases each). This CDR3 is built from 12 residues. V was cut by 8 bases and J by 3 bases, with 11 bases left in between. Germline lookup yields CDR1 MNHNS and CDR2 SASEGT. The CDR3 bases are TGTGCCAGCGGGGACCGAGACTACGAGCAGTACTTC. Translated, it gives CASGDRDYEQYF.